The 12 T cell receptor beta chains below were found in one sample sequenced in a study of T cell repertoires in cytomegalovirus infection. For these TCRs, the target antigens are not known. TCRdb processed the reads anew with MiXCR; each CDR3 protein has one entry. Altogether about 480,000 distinct CDR3 sequences are present, 30% to 35% being singletons, with the ten largest covering roughly a sixth. The sample was cultured PBMCs, taken from culture after CMV antigen stimulation. Receptors originate from a human donor in good health (CMV status not recorded). Some clones in this sample may be carry-over from other donors' samples.

The chain links TRBV12-3 or TRBV12-4 to TRBJ2-5; D remains unclear. V was trimmed by 6 bases and J by 0 bases, leaving 8 bases between them. The length of the CDR3 is 13 residues. The CDR3 region has the DNA TGTGCCAGCAGCCGAGAATACCAAGAGACCCAGTACTTC. It translates to CASSREYQETQYF.

The chain combines TRBV5-6 with TRBJ2-5; D might be TRBD1 (5 bases). From germline, CDR1 is SGHDT and CDR2 YYEEEE. V was pared by 4 bases and J by 2 bases, with 12 bases between. CDR3 length: 14 amino acids. As DNA, the CDR3 is TGTGCCAGCAGCCGCGGACACTTTCAAGAGACCCAGTACTTC. Protein: CASSRGHFQETQYF.

This clonotype was found many times. The chain links TRBV7-6 to TRBJ2-2, with TRBD2 matching 9 bases. V lost 3 bases, J lost 5 bases, and 22 bases stayed unmatched. Germline-derived CDR1 and CDR2 are SGHVS and FNYEAQ. This CDR3 has 21 residues. The CDR3 spells CASSFQGRPASGTSPTGELFF. CDR3 coding DNA: TGTGCCAGCAGCTTTCAGGGGCGTCCGGCTAGCGGGACTTCCCCGACCGGGGAGCTGTTTTTT.

The V call is TRBV24-1, the J call TRBJ2-2; D tentatively reads TRBD1 or TRBD2 (5 bases each). The CDR3 length is 14 residues. The V gene's germline CDR1 is KGHDR and CDR2 SFDVKD. Trimming removed 5 bases at V and 3 bases at J, with 9 bases between. Here the CDR3 DNA reads TGTGCCACCAGTGCCATGGGGGACACCGGGGAGCTGTTTTTT. Encoded protein: CATSAMGDTGELFF.

The chain uses TRBV5-4 and TRBJ2-3; TRBD2 agrees at 12 bases. CDR3 length: 16 residues. Germline-derived CDR1 and CDR2 are SGHNT and YYREEE (reference sequence). The V and J ends lost 4 bases and 0 bases, in that order; junction bases with no gene match: 3. CDR3: CASSRTSGISTDTQYF. The CDR3 DNA sequence: TGTGCCAGCAGCCGGACTAGCGGGATAAGCACAGATACGCAGTATTTT.

This clonotype was recorded at least ten times. This chain connects TRBV7-2 to TRBJ1-6, with D hard to call. Trimming left V 1 base short and J 5 bases short, with 12 bases between. This CDR3 spans 16 amino acids. The germline CDR1 and CDR2 sequences are SGHTA and FQGNSA. This chain's CDR3 is CASSLVSPRDNSPLHF. The CDR3 region has the DNA TGTGCCAGCAGCTTAGTCTCCCCCCGGGATAATTCACCCCTCCACTTT.

In its sample, this clonotype was seen a few times. The chain carries TRBV7-2 and TRBJ1-4; D is undetermined. V dropped 5 bases and J dropped 7 bases, with 17 bases sitting between them. The CDR3 runs to 15 residues. CDR1 is SGHTA and CDR2 is FQGNSA in the germline V gene. The chain's CDR3 is CASSLHLGRGEKLFF. The DNA for the CDR3 is TGTGCCAGCAGCCTACACCTTGGACGGGGTGAAAAACTGTTTTTT.

CDR3 sequence reads: CASTGTGQGQPQHF. In DNA, the CDR3 is TGTGCCAGCACTGGGACAGGGCAGGGGCAGCCCCAGCATTTT. The V gene is TRBV6-2 or TRBV6-3, the J gene TRBJ1-5, with 9 positions matching TRBD1. Germline CDR1 reads MNHEY; CDR2 reads SVGEGT. The CDR3 runs 14 residues. V gave up 7 bases and J gave up 7 bases; unmatched junction bases: 8.

The rearrangement links TRBV9 to TRBJ2-1; 15 bases are shared with TRBD2. The V gene's germline CDR1 is SGDLS and CDR2 YYNGEE. After removal of 4 bases from V and 8 bases from J, the junction contained 7 bases not matched to a gene. CDR3 length equals 16 residues. The DNA for the CDR3 is TGTGCCAGCAGCTCGGGACTAGCGGGAGGATGGGATGAGCAGTTCTTC. It codes for CASSSGLAGGWDEQFF. The full variable domain, with the rest looked up from reference TRBV9 and TRBJ2-1, is DSGVTQTPKHLITATGQRVTLRCSPRSGDLSVYWYQQSLDQGLQFLIQYYNGEERAKGNILERFSAQQFPDLHSELNLSSLELGDSALYFCASSSGLAGGWDEQFFGPGTRLTVL.

This sequence joins TRBV6-1 and TRBJ1-1; D unclear. CDR3 size: 14 residues. Germline lookup yields CDR1 MNHNS and CDR2 SASEGT. Between the trimmed V and J ends, which lost 6 bases and 0 bases, there was a span of 11 bases. CDR3 in DNA: TGTGCCAGCAGCATAACAGAGATGAACACTGAAGCTTTCTTT. Protein: CASSITEMNTEAFF.

Ten or more counts support this clonotype. The rearrangement links TRBV6-1 to TRBJ2-3; TRBD2 matches 7 bases. J gave up 1 base and V 6 bases, and 10 bases lay outside the gene matches. Germline V lookup: CDR1 MNHNS, CDR2 SASEGT. The CDR3 sequence is 16 residues long. The CDR3 region has the DNA TGTGCCAGCAGCACTACTCCGGGGGGAGGCACAGATACGCAGTATTTT. Translated: CASSTTPGGGTDTQYF.

The rearrangement joins TRBV7-2 to TRBJ2-3; D remains unclear. The CDR3 consists of 14 residues. Germline CDR1 and CDR2: SGHTA and FQGNSA. The V gene lost 5 bases and the J gene lost 6 bases, with 15 bases spanning the gap. The CDR3 sequence: CASSLQQRSDTQYF. CDR3 sequence (DNA): TGTGCCAGCAGCCTACAGCAGCGAAGCGATACGCAGTATTTT.